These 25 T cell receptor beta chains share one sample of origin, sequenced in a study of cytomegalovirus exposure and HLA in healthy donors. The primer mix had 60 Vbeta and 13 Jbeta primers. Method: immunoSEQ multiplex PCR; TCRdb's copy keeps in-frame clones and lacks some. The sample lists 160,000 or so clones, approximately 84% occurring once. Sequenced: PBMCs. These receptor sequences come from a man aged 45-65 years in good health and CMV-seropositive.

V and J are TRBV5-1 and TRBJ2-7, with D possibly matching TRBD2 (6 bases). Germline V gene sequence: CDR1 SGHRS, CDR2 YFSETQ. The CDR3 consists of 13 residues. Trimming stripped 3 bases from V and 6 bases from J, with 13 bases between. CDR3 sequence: CASSSGGLGEQYF. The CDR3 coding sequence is TGCGCCAGCAGCTCTGGAGGGTTGGGCGAGCAGTACTTC.

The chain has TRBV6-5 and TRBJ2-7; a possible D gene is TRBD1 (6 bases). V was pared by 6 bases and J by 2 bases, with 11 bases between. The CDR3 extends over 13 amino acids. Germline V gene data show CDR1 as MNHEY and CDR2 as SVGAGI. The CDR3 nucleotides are TGTGCCAGCAGACAGGGTTCGGCCTACGAGCAGTACTTC. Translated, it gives CASRQGSAYEQYF.

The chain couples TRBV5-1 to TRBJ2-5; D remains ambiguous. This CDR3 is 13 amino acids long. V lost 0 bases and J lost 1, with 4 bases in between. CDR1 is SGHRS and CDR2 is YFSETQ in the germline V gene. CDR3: CASSLGVQETQYF. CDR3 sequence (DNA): TGCGCCAGCAGCTTGGGAGTCCAAGAGACCCAGTACTTC.

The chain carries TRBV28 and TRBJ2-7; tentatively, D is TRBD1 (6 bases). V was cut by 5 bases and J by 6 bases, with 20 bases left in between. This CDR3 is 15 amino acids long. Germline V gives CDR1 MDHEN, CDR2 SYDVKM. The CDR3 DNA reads TGTGCCAGCAGTGCCTACAGGGTGTTTTTGGTCGAGCAGTACTTC. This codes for CASSAYRVFLVEQYF.

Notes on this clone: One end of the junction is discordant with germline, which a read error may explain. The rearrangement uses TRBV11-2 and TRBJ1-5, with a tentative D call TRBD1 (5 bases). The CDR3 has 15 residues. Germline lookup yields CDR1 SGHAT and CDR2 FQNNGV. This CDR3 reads CASSIDGGEDQPQHF. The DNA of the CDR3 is TGTGCCAGCAGCATAGATGGGGGGGAAGATCAGCCCCAGCATTTT.

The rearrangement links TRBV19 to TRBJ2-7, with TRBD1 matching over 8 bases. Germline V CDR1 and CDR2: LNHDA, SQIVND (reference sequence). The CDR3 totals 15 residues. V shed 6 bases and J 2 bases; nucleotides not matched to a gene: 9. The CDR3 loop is CASRETGTGPYEQYF. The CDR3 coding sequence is TGTGCCAGTAGGGAAACCGGGACAGGACCCTACGAGCAGTACTTC.

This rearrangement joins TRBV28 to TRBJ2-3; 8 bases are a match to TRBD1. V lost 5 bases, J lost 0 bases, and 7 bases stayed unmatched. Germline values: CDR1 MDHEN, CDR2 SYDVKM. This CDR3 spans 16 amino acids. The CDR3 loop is CASSHRGRSSTDTQYF. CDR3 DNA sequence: TGTGCCAGCAGTCACAGGGGGAGGTCTAGCACAGATACGCAGTATTTT.

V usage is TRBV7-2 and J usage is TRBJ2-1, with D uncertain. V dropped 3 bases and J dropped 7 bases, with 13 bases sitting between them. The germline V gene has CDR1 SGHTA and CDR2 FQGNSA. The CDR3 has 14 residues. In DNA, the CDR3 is TGTGCCAGCAGCTTGCGCTTTACGTCGAATGAGCAGTTCTTC. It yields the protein CASSLRFTSNEQFF.

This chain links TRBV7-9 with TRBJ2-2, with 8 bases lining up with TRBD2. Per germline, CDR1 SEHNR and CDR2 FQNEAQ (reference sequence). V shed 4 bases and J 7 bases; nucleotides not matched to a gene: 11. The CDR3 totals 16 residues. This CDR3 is CASSSPLAGGLGELFF. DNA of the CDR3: TGTGCCAGCAGCTCACCCCTGGCGGGAGGTCTCGGGGAGCTGTTTTTT.

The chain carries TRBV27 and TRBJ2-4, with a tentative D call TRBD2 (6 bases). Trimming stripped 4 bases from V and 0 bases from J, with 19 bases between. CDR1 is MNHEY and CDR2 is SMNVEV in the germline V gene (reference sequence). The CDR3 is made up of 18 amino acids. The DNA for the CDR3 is TGTGCCAGCAGTTCCTCCCCTCTAGCGTCAATAGCCAAAAACATTCAGTACTTC. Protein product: CASSSSPLASIAKNIQYF.

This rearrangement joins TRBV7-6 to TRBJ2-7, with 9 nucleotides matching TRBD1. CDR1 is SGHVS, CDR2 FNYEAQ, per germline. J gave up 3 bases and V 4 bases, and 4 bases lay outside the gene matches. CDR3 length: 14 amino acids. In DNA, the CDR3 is TGTGCCAGCAGCTCCCAGGGACAGGGCTACGAGCAGTACTTC. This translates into CASSSQGQGYEQYF.

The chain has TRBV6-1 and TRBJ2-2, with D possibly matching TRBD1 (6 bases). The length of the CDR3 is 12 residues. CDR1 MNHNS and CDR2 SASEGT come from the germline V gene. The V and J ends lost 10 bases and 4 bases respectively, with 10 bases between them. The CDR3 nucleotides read TGTGCCAACACAGGGTCCACCGGGGAGCTGTTTTTT. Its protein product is CANTGSTGELFF.

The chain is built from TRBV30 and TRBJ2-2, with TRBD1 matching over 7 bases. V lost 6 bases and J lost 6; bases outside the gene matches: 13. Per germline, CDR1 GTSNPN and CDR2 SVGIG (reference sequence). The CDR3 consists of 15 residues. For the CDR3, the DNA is TGTGCCTGCTCTCGACAGGGCCACAAGGCCGGGGAGCTGTTTTTT. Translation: CACSRQGHKAGELFF.

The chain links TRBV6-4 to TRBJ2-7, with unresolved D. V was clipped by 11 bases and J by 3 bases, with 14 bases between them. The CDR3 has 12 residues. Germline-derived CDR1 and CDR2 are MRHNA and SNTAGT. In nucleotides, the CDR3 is TGTGCCGAAACCAGGCCGAACTACGAGCAGTACTTC. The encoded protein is CAETRPNYEQYF.

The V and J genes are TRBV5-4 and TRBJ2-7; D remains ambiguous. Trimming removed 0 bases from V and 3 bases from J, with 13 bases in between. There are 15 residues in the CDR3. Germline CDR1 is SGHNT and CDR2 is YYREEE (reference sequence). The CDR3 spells CASSLVPGFDYEQYF. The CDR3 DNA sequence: TGTGCCAGCAGCTTGGTGCCGGGTTTCGACTACGAGCAGTACTTC.

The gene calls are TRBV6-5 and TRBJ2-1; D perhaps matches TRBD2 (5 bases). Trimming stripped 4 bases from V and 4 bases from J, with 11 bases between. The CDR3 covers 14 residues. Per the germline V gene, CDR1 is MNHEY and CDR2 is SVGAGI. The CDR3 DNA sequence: TGTGCCAGCAGTTCGGAGGCGCCATACAATGAGCAGTTCTTC. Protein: CASSSEAPYNEQFF.

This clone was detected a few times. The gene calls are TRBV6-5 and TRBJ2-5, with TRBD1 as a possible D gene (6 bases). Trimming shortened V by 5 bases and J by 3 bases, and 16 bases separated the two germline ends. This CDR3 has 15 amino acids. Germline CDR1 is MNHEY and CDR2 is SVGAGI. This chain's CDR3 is CASSGTGTGKETQYF. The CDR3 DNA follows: TGTGCCAGCAGTGGAACAGGGACCGGGAAAGAGACCCAGTACTTC.

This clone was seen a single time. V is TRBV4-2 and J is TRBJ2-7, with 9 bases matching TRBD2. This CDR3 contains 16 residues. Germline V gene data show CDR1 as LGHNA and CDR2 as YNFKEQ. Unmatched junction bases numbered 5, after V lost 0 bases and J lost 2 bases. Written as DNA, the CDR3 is TGTGCCAGCAGCCAAGATAGAGGCGGGGGGGCCTACGAGCAGTACTTC. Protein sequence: CASSQDRGGGAYEQYF.

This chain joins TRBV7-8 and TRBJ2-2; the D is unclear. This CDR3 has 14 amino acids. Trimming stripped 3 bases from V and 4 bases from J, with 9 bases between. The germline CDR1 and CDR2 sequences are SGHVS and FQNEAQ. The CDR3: CASSFGFSTGELFF. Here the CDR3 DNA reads TGTGCCAGCAGCTTTGGTTTCAGCACCGGGGAGCTGTTTTTT.

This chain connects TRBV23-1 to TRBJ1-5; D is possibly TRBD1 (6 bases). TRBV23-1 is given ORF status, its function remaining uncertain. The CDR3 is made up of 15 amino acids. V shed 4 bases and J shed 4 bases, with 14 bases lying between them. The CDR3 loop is CASSRAGQGNQPQHF. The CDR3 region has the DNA TGCGCCAGCAGTCGAGCGGGACAAGGAAATCAGCCCCAGCATTTT.

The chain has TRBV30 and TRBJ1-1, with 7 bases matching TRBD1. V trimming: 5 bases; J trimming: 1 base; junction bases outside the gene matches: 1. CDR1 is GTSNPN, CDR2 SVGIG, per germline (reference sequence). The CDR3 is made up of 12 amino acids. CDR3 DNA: TGTGCCTGGGACAGGGCGAACACTGAAGCTTTCTTT. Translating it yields CAWDRANTEAFF.

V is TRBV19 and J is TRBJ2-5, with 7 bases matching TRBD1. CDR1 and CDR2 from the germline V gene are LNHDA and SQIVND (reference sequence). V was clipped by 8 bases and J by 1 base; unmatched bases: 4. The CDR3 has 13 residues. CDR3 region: CASSDRFQETQYF. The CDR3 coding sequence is TGTGCCAGTTCGGACAGGTTCCAAGAGACCCAGTACTTC.

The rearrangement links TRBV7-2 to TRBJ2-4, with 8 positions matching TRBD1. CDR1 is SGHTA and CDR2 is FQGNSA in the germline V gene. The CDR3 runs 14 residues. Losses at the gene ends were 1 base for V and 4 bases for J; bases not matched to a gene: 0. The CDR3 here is CASSLGQGKNIQYF. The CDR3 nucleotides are TGTGCCAGCAGCTTAGGACAGGGGAAAAACATTCAGTACTTC.

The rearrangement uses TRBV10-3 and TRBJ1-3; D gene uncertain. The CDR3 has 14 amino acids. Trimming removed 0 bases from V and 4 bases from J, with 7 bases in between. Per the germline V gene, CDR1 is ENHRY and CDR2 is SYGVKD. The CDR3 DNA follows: TGTGCCATCAGTGAGTCCCCTATCGGAAACACCATATATTTT. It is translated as CAISESPIGNTIYF.

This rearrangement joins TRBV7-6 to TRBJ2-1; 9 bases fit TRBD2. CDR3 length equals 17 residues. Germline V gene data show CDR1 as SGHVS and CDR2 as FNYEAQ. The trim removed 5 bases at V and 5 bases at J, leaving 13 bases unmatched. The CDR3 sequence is CASSPGSGGGGHNEQFF. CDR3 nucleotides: TGTGCCAGCAGCCCCGGATCGGGCGGGGGGGGCCACAATGAGCAGTTCTTC.